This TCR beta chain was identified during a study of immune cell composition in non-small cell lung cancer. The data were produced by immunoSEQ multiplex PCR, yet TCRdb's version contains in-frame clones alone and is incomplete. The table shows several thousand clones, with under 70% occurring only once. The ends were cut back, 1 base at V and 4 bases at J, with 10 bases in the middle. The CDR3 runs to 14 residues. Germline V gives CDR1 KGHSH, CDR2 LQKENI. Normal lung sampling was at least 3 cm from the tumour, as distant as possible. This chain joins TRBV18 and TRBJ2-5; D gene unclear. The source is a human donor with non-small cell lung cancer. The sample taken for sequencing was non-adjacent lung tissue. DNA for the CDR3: TGTGCCAGCTCACCACTAACTGTACGAGAGACCCAGTACTTC. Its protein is CASSPLTVRETQYF. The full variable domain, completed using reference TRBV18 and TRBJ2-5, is NAGVMQNPRHLVRRRGQEARLRCSPMKGHSHVYWYRQLPEEGLKFMVYLQKENIIDESGMPKERFSAEFPKEGPSILRIQQVVRGDSAAYFCASSPLTVRETQYFGPGTRLLVL.